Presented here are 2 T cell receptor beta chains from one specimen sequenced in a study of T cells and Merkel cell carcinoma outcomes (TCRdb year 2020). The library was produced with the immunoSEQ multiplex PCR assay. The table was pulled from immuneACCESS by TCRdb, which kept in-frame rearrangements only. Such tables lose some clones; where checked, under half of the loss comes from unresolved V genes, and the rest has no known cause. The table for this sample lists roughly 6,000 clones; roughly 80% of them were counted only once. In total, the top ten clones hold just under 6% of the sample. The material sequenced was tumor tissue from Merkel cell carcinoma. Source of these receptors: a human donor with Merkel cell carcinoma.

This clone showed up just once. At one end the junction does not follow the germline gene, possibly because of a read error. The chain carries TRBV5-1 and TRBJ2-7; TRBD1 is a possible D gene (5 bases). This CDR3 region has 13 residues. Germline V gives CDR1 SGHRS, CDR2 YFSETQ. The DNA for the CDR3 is TGCGCCAGCAGCTTGGATGATAAGACACCAGGGTACTTT. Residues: CASSLDDKTPGYF. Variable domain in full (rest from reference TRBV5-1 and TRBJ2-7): KAGVTQTPRYLIKTRGQQVTLSCSPISGHRSVSWYQQTPGQGLQFLFEYFSETQRNKGNFPGRFSGRQFSNSRSEMNVSTLELGDSALYLCASSLDDKTPGYFGPGTRLTVT.

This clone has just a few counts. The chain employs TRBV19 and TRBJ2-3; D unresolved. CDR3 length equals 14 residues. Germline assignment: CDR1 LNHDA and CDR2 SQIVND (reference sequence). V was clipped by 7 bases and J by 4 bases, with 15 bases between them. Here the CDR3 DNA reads TGTGCCAGTATGTCGTTCGCCCCCTCAGATACGCAGTATTTT. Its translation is CASMSFAPSDTQYF.